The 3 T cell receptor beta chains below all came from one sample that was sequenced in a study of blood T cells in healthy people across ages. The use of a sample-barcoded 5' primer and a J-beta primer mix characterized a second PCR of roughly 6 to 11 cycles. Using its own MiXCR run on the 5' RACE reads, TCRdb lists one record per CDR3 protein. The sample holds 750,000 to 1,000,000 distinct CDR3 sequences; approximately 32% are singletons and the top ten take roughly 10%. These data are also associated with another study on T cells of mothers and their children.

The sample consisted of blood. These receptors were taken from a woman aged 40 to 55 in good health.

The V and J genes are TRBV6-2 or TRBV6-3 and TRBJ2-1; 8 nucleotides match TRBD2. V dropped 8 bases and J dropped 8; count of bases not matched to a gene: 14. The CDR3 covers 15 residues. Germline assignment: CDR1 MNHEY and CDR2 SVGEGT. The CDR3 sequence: CASSERGYFRDEQFF. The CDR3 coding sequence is TGTGCCAGCTCCGAGCGGGGGTACTTTCGTGATGAGCAGTTCTTC.

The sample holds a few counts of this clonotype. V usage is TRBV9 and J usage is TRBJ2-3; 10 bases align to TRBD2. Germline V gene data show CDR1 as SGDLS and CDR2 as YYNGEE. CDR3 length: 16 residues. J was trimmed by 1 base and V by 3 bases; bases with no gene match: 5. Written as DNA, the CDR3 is TGTGCCAGCAGCGCACTAGCGGGGATGGGCACAGATACGCAGTATTTT. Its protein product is CASSALAGMGTDTQYF.

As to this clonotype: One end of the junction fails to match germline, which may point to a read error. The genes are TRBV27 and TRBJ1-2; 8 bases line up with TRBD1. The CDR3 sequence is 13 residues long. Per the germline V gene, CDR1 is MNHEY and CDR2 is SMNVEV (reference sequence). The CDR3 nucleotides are TGTGCCGGCAGCCCTGGACAGGGAAATGGCTACACCTTC. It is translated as CAGSPGQGNGYTF.